This T cell receptor (beta chain) was observed in a study of shared clonotypes between healthy human individuals. Study results and caveats: Across several donors, naive CD4 shared roughly 5.2%, naive CD8 under 4%, memory CD4 roughly 2.4%, memory CD8 0.4% to 0.5%. Blood was the sole source, and tissue repertoires probably differ. Estimated richness values were generally larger in naive subsets than in memory subsets.

CDR1 is SGHDT, CDR2 YYEEEE, per germline. The V end lost 4 bases, the J end lost 4 bases, and 17 bases lay between the germline ends. This CDR3 comprises 15 residues. With regard to this clone: The antigen is not known.

Donors, healthy HIV-negative adults, lacked recent acute infections or vaccinations. TCRdb keeps only in-frame clones here, not all; method: immunoSEQ multiplex PCR. In the table there are about 1.1 million clones, about 72% of which are singletons. The clonotype was recovered from a young man in good health. Some clones in this sample may be carry-over from other donors' samples. The V and J genes are TRBV5-6 and TRBJ1-2; possibly TRBD1 for D (5 bases). The source material was memory CD4+ T cells from PBMCs. This sample's subset: CD45RA-negative fraction. CDR3 in DNA: TGTGCCAGCAGCCCGCTCGGGGCAGCTGCCTATGGCTACACCTTC. This translates into CASSPLGAAAYGYTF.